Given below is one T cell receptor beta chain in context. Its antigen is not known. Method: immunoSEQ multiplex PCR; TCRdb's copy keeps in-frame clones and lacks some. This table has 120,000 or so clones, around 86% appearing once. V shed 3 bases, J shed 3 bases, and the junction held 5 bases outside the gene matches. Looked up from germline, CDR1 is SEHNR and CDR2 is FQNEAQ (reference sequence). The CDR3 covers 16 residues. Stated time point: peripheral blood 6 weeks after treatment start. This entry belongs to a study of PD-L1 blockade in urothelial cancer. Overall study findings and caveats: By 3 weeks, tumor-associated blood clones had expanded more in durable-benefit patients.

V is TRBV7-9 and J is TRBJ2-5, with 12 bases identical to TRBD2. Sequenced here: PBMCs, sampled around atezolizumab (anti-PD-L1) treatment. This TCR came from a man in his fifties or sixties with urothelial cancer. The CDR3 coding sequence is TGTGCCAGCAGCTTGGGACTAGCGGGTGGGGAAGAGACCCAGTACTTC. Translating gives CASSLGLAGGEETQYF.